This TCR beta chain appears in the sequencing data of a study of Graves' ophthalmopathy and Graves' hyperthyroidism. As for the study in general: Peripheral blood (taken before any treatment) was collected at initial diagnosis.

Looked up from germline, CDR1 is SEHNR and CDR2 is FQNEAQ (reference sequence). The CDR3 is 15 residues long. V was trimmed by 4 bases and J by 2 bases, leaving 11 bases between them. Study-wide findings and caveats: Detection in blood was also observed for most expanded thyroid clonotypes above 0.001 frequency.

The sequenced template was RNA, covering the TCR beta CDR3 region. The library came from an HTBI-primed first-round RT-PCR and a second-round multiplex PCR. A single record per CDR3 protein comes from TCRdb applying MiXCR to the multiplex PCR reads. The table has 740,000 or so distinct CDR3 sequences, 40% seen once; the top ten hold roughly 45%. This clonotype has a handful of counts. The antigen is undetermined. All donors with ophthalmopathy were recorded as having moderate-to-severe activity, CAS ≥3, NOSPECS ≥4 and a duration under 3 months. The diagnosis was founded upon clinical symptoms, serum thyroxine, TRAb, thyroid ultrasound and orbital computed tomography.

This TCR was sampled from an adult man with Graves' ophthalmopathy. Material for sequencing was peripheral blood. This chain connects TRBV7-9 to TRBJ2-2, with D perhaps matching TRBD1 (6 bases). As DNA, the CDR3 is TGTGCCAGCAGCTCAGGGACATTTAACACCGGGGAGCTGTTTTTT. The encoded protein is CASSSGTFNTGELFF.